A single sample is the source of the 8 T cell receptor beta chains below, sequenced in a study of cytotoxic CD8 clonotypes in ibrutinib-treated CLL. Sequencing was performed with immunoSEQ multiplex PCR; in TCRdb, only in-frame clones are kept and a portion is missing. The data show hundreds of thousands of clones, roughly 70% seen once. The sample was PBMCs, taken after 24 months of ibrutinib treatment. Every receptor here comes from a human donor with chronic lymphocytic leukemia.

V gene TRBV27 combines with J gene TRBJ2-5; the D gene is possibly TRBD2 (6 bases). Trimming left V 4 bases short and J 2 bases short, with 11 bases between. This CDR3 contains 14 residues. Germline-derived CDR1 and CDR2 are MNHEY and SMNVEV (reference sequence). The CDR3 sequence is CASSSRDSQETQYF. The DNA for the CDR3 is TGTGCCAGCAGTTCACGGGACTCTCAAGAGACCCAGTACTTC.

This clone is a singleton in its sample. This chain connects TRBV5-1 to TRBJ1-2; TRBD1 matches at 8 bases. The CDR3 runs to 15 residues. CDR1 and CDR2 (germline): SGHRS, YFSETQ. Trimming cost V 3 bases and J 2 bases; bases outside gene matches: 6. The CDR3 here is CASSYGQGLNYGYTF. The CDR3 coding sequence is TGCGCCAGCAGCTACGGACAGGGTCTCAACTATGGCTACACCTTC.

On this clone: Mismatch with germline at one junction end may stem from a read error. The rearrangement uses TRBV27 and TRBJ1-5; no firm D call. Germline V gene data show CDR1 as MNHEY and CDR2 as SMNVEV (reference sequence). The CDR3 is 15 residues long. The CDR3 DNA reads as TGTGCCAGCAGTATATCCCAGTATAGCAATCAGCCCCAGCATTTT. Protein: CASSISQYSNQPQHF.

This clone has a single count. The rearrangement uses TRBV4-1 and TRBJ2-6; either TRBD1 or TRBD2 may fit D (5 bases each). Germline V lookup: CDR1 MGHRA, CDR2 YSYEKL. Trimming cost V 0 bases and J 2 bases, with 5 bases left between them. The CDR3 is made up of 15 amino acids. DNA for the CDR3: TGCGCCAGCAGCCAAGAGGGGGCTGGGGCCAACGTCCTGACTTTC. As protein: CASSQEGAGANVLTF.

On this clone itself: The junction departs from the called germline gene at one end, perhaps through a read error. The CDR3: CASSKATSGTGYEQYF. The CDR3 DNA reads TGTGCCAGCAGTAAAGCGACTAGCGGGACCGGGTACGAGCAGTACTTC. The chain joins TRBV6-1 to TRBJ2-7; TRBD2 agrees at 11 bases. Germline lookup yields CDR1 MNHNS and CDR2 SASEGT. The CDR3 runs to 16 residues.

The rearrangement links TRBV6-1 to TRBJ2-7, with D maybe TRBD2 (5 bases). Germline V gene data show CDR1 as MNHNS and CDR2 as SASEGT. CDR3 size: 16 residues. Trimming took off 2 bases at V and 3 bases at J, with 17 bases between the two ends. The CDR3 bases are TGTGCCAGCAGTGAAAGGACTCTGGTCCTCTTCTACGAGCAGTACTTC. Its translation is CASSERTLVLFYEQYF.

This chain joins TRBV27 and TRBJ2-7; 8 bases are a match to TRBD1. There are 14 residues in the CDR3. V shed 2 bases and J 7 bases; nucleotides not matched to a gene: 7. Per germline, CDR1 MNHEY and CDR2 SMNVEV (reference sequence). Here the CDR3 DNA reads TGTGCCAGCAGTTTAGGACAGGGTCGTGGAGAGCAGTACTTC. Protein: CASSLGQGRGEQYF.

This sequence joins TRBV30 and TRBJ2-7, with unresolved D. This CDR3 is 15 amino acids long. CDR1 is GTSNPN and CDR2 is SVGIG in the germline V gene (reference sequence). The germline V and J ends were trimmed by 0 bases and 7 bases, with 19 bases remaining between them. The CDR3 is CAWSVRPFEPTEQYF. The CDR3 DNA is TGTGCCTGGAGTGTCCGACCTTTTGAGCCTACGGAGCAGTACTTC.